This TCR beta chain was captured in a study of blood T cell repertoires in COVID-19. Participant age was roughly 18 to 90 years, and participants resided in approximately 24 US areas. Cohort placement rested on clinical history that participants reported themselves. Germline V gene sequence: CDR1 MGHDK, CDR2 SYGVNS. V shed 9 bases and J shed 0 bases, with 14 bases lying between them. The CDR3 sequence is 15 residues long. Sequencing used immunoSEQ multiplex PCR; TCRdb keeps in-frame clones, though not all of them. This sample has approximately 210,000 clones, with around 81% found just once. V usage is TRBV25-1 and J usage is TRBJ1-4; D may be TRBD1 (6 bases). Sequenced sample: PBMCs or T cells enriched from blood (not recorded which). The receptor comes from a woman aged 50 to 60 with acute COVID-19. CDR3 loop: CASSTGQTTNEKLFF. The CDR3 nucleotides read TGTGCCAGTTCCACCGGACAGACAACTAATGAAAAACTGTTTTTT.